Each of the 28 T cell receptor beta chains below was sequenced from the same sample in a study of spatial heterogeneity in lung cancer. TCRdb called the 5' RACE reads again in MiXCR, with one record for every CDR3 protein. Here the sample spans 20,000 to 25,000 distinct CDR3 sequences, approximately 4.5% being singletons. Specified time point: sample taken at primary tumor resection. Researchers sequenced whole RNA taken from tumor, nontumor lung or frozen PBMC without sorting. The sequencing used PBMCs, collected at surgery. The origin of the receptors is a male donor with early-stage non-small cell lung cancer.

With respect to this clonotype: This may be a read error, as it is one base from a much larger clone. The chain is built from TRBV20-1 and TRBJ2-7; 11 bases agree with TRBD1. The CDR3 totals 14 residues. Germline CDR1 is DFQATT and CDR2 is SNEGSKA (reference sequence). Here the CDR3 DNA reads TGCGGTGCCAGGACAGGGGGCGCATCCTACGAGCAGTACTTC. Protein sequence: CGARTGGASYEQYF.

This clonotype was seen ten or more times. This rearrangement joins TRBV7-9 to TRBJ2-2; 9 nucleotides line up with TRBD1. The germline CDR1 and CDR2 sequences are SEHNR and FQNEAQ (reference sequence). J was trimmed by 6 bases and V by 4 bases; bases with no gene match: 9. The CDR3 is 16 amino acids. The CDR3 sequence is CASSWAGTGYPGELFF. CDR3 bases: TGTGCCAGCAGCTGGGCCGGGACAGGGTACCCCGGGGAGCTGTTTTTT. Full variable domain (remainder filled in from reference TRBV7-9 and TRBJ2-2): DTGVSQNPRHKITKRGQNVTFRCDPISEHNRLYWYRQTLGQGPEFLTYFQNEAQLEKSRLLSDRFSAERPKGSFSTLEIQRTEQGDSAMYLCASSWAGTGYPGELFFGEGSRLTVL.

This clonotype was counted many times. The chain recombines TRBV2 with TRBJ2-7; 7 nucleotides line up with TRBD2. The length of the CDR3 is 14 residues. Looked up from germline, CDR1 is SNHLY and CDR2 is FYNNEI. The V gene end was trimmed by 7 bases and the J gene end by 1 base; junction bases not matched to a gene: 7. CDR3 sequence reads: CASTGGGGSYEQYF. DNA for the CDR3: TGTGCCAGCACCGGAGGCGGGGGATCCTACGAGCAGTACTTC.

This clonotype has only a few counts. The chain is built from TRBV7-2 and TRBJ2-7; D possibly corresponds to TRBD1 (5 bases). This CDR3 is 15 amino acids long. V lost 2 bases and J 1 base, leaving 12 bases between the germline ends. Germline CDR1 is SGHTA and CDR2 is FQGNSA. As DNA, the CDR3 is TGTGCCAGCAGCTTACGGCAGGGATGGTCCTACGAGCAGTACTTC. Its protein is CASSLRQGWSYEQYF.

At least ten counts were recorded for this clonotype. This sequence joins TRBV2 and TRBJ1-1; the D gene is possibly TRBD1 (6 bases). The V end was cut by 1 base, the J end by 11 bases, with 11 bases between. This CDR3 is 12 amino acids long. Germline V lookup: CDR1 SNHLY, CDR2 FYNNEI. The CDR3 bases are TGTGCCAGCAGTGAAGGGGGGGCGCGGGCTTTCTTT. Protein product: CASSEGGARAFF.

The sample holds many counts of this clonotype. The J gene is TRBJ2-6, the V gene TRBV6-5; TRBD1 matches at 9 bases. The CDR3 totals 18 residues. The V gene's germline CDR1 is MNHEY and CDR2 SVGAGI. V shed 7 bases, J shed 1 base, and the junction held 11 bases outside the gene matches. DNA for the CDR3: TGTGCCAGCAAAAAAGCCGGGACAGGGATTTCTGGGGCCAACGTCCTGACTTTC. It specifies CASKKAGTGISGANVLTF.

This clonotype appeared a few times. One end of the junction does not line up with germline, which may come from a read error. The rearrangement joins TRBV7-7 to TRBJ2-1, with 7 positions matching TRBD2. Germline loops: CDR1 SSHAT, CDR2 FNYEAQ (reference sequence). The CDR3 extends over 15 amino acids. This CDR3 is CASSLGGGSYNEQFF. For the CDR3, the DNA is TGTGCTAGCAGCTTGGGGGGAGGGTCCTACAATGAGCAGTTCTTC.

This clonotype was observed many times. The V gene is TRBV9, the J gene TRBJ1-1; perhaps TRBD1 as D (5 bases). The CDR3 extends over 16 amino acids. From germline, CDR1 is SGDLS and CDR2 YYNGEE. The V and J ends lost 0 bases and 0 bases respectively, with 12 bases between them. CDR3: CASSVASDKLNTEAFF. In DNA, the CDR3 is TGTGCCAGCAGCGTAGCCTCGGACAAGCTGAACACTGAAGCTTTCTTT.

The chain employs TRBV20-1 and TRBJ2-1; 9 bases line up with TRBD2. The ends lost 6 bases at V and 0 bases at J; junction bases unmatched: 3. Germline values: CDR1 DFQATT, CDR2 SNEGSKA (reference sequence). This CDR3 contains 14 residues. The CDR3 protein is CSASSGSSYNEQFF. The CDR3 nucleotides are TGCAGTGCGAGTAGCGGGAGCTCCTACAATGAGCAGTTCTTC.

This clonotype was seen only once. This chain's CDR3 is CASSPGQNEQYF. The CDR3 region has the DNA TGTGCCAGCAGCCCTGGACAAAACGAGCAGTACTTC. The chain carries TRBV13 and TRBJ2-7, with D possibly being TRBD1 (5 bases). The V gene's germline CDR1 is PRHDT and CDR2 FYEKMQ (reference sequence). The CDR3 has 12 amino acids. V gave up 5 bases and J gave up 5 bases, with 10 bases separating them.

This clonotype was observed many times. The V and J genes are TRBV10-3 and TRBJ2-3; 7 bases fit TRBD1. The CDR3 has 15 residues. V lost 0 bases and J lost 1; bases outside the gene matches: 1. Germline V gene lookup returns CDR1 ENHRY and CDR2 SYGVKD. The CDR3 protein is CAISESGGRTDTQYF. The CDR3 coding sequence is TGTGCCATCAGTGAGTCAGGGGGCCGCACAGATACGCAGTATTTT.

This clonotype was detected many times. The V gene is TRBV25-1, the J gene TRBJ1-6, with no clear D. Per germline, CDR1 MGHDK and CDR2 SYGVNS. The CDR3 spans 14 residues. Trimming cost V 2 bases and J 8 bases, with 10 bases left between them. CDR3 sequence reads: CASSEASVYSPLHF. CDR3 sequence (DNA): TGTGCCAGCAGTGAAGCATCGGTTTATTCACCCCTCCACTTT.

This clonotype was counted at least ten times. The rearrangement uses TRBV27 and TRBJ1-4, with D tentatively TRBD1 (5 bases). Trimming cost V 6 bases and J 3 bases, with 14 bases left between them. The CDR3 has 15 residues. Germline V gives CDR1 MNHEY, CDR2 SMNVEV (reference sequence). CDR3 amino acids: CASRDRTFANEKLFF. As DNA, the CDR3 is TGTGCCAGCAGGGACCGGACATTTGCTAATGAAAAACTGTTTTTT. The full variable domain, with the rest looked up from reference TRBV27 and TRBJ1-4, is EAQVTQNPRYLITVTGKKLTVTCSQNMNHEYMSWYRQDPGLGLRQIYYSMNVEVTDKGDVPEGYKVSRKEKRNFPLILESPSPNQTSLYFCASRDRTFANEKLFFGSGTQLSVL.

The table lists this clonotype with many counts. V usage is TRBV5-4 and J usage is TRBJ2-6; TRBD1 matches 7 bases. The germline V gene encodes CDR1 SGHNT and CDR2 YYREEE (reference sequence). This CDR3 is 18 amino acids long. Trimming at V came to 4 bases and at J to 0 bases, leaving 10 bases not matched to a gene. The CDR3 loop reads CASSKQLTGDSGANVLTF. The CDR3 DNA is TGTGCCAGCAGCAAACAACTCACAGGGGACTCTGGGGCCAACGTCCTGACTTTC.

CDR3 sequence (DNA): TGTGCCAGCAGCTTAGGAGGGACGGCCATAAGCTCTGGGGCCAACGTCCTGACTTTC. It yields the protein CASSLGGTAISSGANVLTF. J is TRBJ2-6 and V is TRBV7-9, with D perhaps assigned TRBD1 or TRBD2 (5 bases each). Germline-derived CDR1 and CDR2 are SEHNR and FQNEAQ (reference sequence). V lost 1 base, J lost 0 bases, and 16 bases lay in between. CDR3 size: 19 residues.

The CDR3 sequence: CASSPDIYQKLFF. The CDR3 DNA follows: TGTGCCAGCAGCCCCGACATTTATCAAAAACTGTTTTTT. The chain uses TRBV7-9 and TRBJ1-4, with D hard to call. The CDR3 runs to 13 residues. Trimming pared 5 bases from V and 9 bases from J, leaving 13 bases between. CDR1 is SEHNR and CDR2 is FQNEAQ in the germline V gene (reference sequence).

Many counts were recorded for this clonotype. The chain employs TRBV19 and TRBJ1-2, with TRBD1 as a possible D gene (5 bases). Germline CDR1 LNHDA, CDR2 SQIVND (reference sequence). V lost 3 bases, J lost 0 bases, and 17 bases lay in between. This CDR3 has 17 residues. This CDR3 is CASSIRDGVKTNYGYTF. The CDR3, as DNA: TGTGCCAGTAGTATCCGGGACGGAGTTAAAACTAACTATGGCTACACCTTC. Complete variable domain (other parts from reference TRBV19 and TRBJ1-2): DGGITQSPKYLFRKEGQNVTLSCEQNLNHDAMYWYRQDPGQGLRLIYYSQIVNDFQKGDIAEGYSVSREKKESFPLTVTSAQKNPTAFYLCASSIRDGVKTNYGYTFGSGTRLTVV.

The chain couples TRBV6-6 to TRBJ1-1, with 9 bases matching TRBD1. V trimming: 5 bases; J trimming: 1 base; junction bases outside the gene matches: 5. Germline CDR1 is MNHNY and CDR2 is SVGAGI (reference sequence). The CDR3 is 15 residues long. This CDR3 reads CASSPRGQGNTEAFF. For the CDR3, the DNA is TGTGCCAGCAGTCCCCGGGGACAGGGGAACACTGAAGCTTTCTTT.

This clonotype was detected ten times or more. The chain couples TRBV7-8 to TRBJ1-3; D not resolved. There are 13 residues in the CDR3. The germline V and J ends were trimmed by 5 bases and 4 bases, with 9 bases remaining between them. CDR1 and CDR2 (germline): SGHVS, FQNEAQ. The CDR3 DNA sequence: TGTGCCAGCAGCACCTCGACGGGAAACACCATATATTTT. This codes for CASSTSTGNTIYF.

This clonotype was found many times. CDR3 amino acids: CASSLRDFQETQYF. In nucleotides, the CDR3 is TGTGCCAGCTCACTTCGGGACTTCCAAGAGACCCAGTACTTC. V and J are TRBV18 and TRBJ2-5; the D gene is possibly TRBD2 (6 bases). This CDR3 spans 14 amino acids. The germline CDR1 and CDR2 sequences are KGHSH and LQKENI. The V gene lost 4 bases and the J gene lost 1 base, with 10 bases spanning the gap.

This clonotype has at least ten counts. For the CDR3, the DNA is TGTGCCAGCAGGCCCGACAGGGTAGGAAGCGATGAGCAGTTCTTC. The encoded protein is CASRPDRVGSDEQFF. The chain has TRBV6-5 and TRBJ2-1; 7 nucleotides align to TRBD1. Germline CDR1 reads MNHEY; CDR2 reads SVGAGI. J lost 8 bases, V lost 6 bases, and 13 bases had no gene match. The CDR3 sequence is 15 residues long.

The sample holds many counts of this clonotype. J is TRBJ1-3 and V is TRBV20-1, with no clear D. The CDR3 has 13 amino acids. In germline, CDR1 is DFQATT, CDR2 SNEGSKA (reference sequence). Deletions cut 4 bases from V and 2 bases from J, with 9 bases between. This CDR3 is CSATPGAGNTIYF. As DNA, the CDR3 is TGCAGTGCTACCCCCGGGGCTGGAAACACCATATATTTT.

By proportion, this clonotype is medium-sized (0.01 to 0.1%). The chain has TRBV30 and TRBJ1-6; D gene unclear. The V gene's germline CDR1 is GTSNPN and CDR2 SVGIG (reference sequence). Trimming left V 1 base short and J 12 bases short, with 19 bases between. The CDR3 has 15 amino acids. The CDR3 coding sequence is TGTGCCTGGAGTGACCCGCGATCCTTCCGAGTACCCCTCCACTTT. Protein sequence: CAWSDPRSFRVPLHF.

This clonotype has a handful of counts. It may be a read error: a sequence one base away is much more abundant. This chain connects TRBV6-6 to TRBJ2-6; D gene unclear. The CDR3 contains 16 residues. Germline V gives CDR1 MNHNY, CDR2 SVGAGI (reference sequence). The chain's CDR3 is CASSSTQTGGTNVLTF. The CDR3 nucleotides are TGTGCCAGCAGTTCCACCCAGACTGGTGGGACCAACGTCCTGACTTTC.

There are many counts of this clonotype. V and J are TRBV6-1 and TRBJ1-6, with D maybe TRBD1 (5 bases). Germline values: CDR1 MNHNS, CDR2 SASEGT. The length of the CDR3 is 13 residues. Trimming removed 9 bases from V and 7 bases from J, with 13 bases in between. CDR3 loop: CASQRDGNSPLHF. Written as DNA, the CDR3 is TGTGCCAGTCAGAGGGACGGAAATTCACCCCTCCACTTT.

A remark on this clonotype: It may be a read error: a sequence one base away is much more abundant. The chain links TRBV20-1 to TRBJ2-3; 10 nucleotides match TRBD2. Germline assignment: CDR1 DFQATT and CDR2 SNEGSKA (reference sequence). The CDR3 spans 16 residues. The CDR3 DNA reads TGCAGTACTAGAGCTACGACTAGCGGGAGCACAGATACGCAGTATTTT. This translates into CSTRATTSGSTDTQYF.

This clonotype was counted many times. The V call is TRBV28, the J call TRBJ1-3; maybe TRBD1 (5 bases). With 9 bases removed from V and 0 bases from J, the gap between germline ends came to 15 bases. The germline V gene has CDR1 MDHEN and CDR2 SYDVKM. This CDR3 spans 15 amino acids. DNA for the CDR3: TGTGCCAGTCACCCGGGGCTCCACTCTGGAAACACCATATATTTT. Translating gives CASHPGLHSGNTIYF.

In this sample, this clonotype turned up a few times. For the CDR3, the DNA is TGTGCCTGGAGTGCCCATAGGGAGCTGTTTTTT. Protein product: CAWSAHRELFF. This chain connects TRBV30 to TRBJ2-2; D unresolved. V lost 1 base and J 9 bases, leaving 6 bases between the germline ends. CDR3 length equals 11 residues. Germline CDR1 and CDR2: GTSNPN and SVGIG (reference sequence). Supplemented by reference TRBV30 and TRBJ2-2, the full variable domain reads SQTIHQWPATLVQPVGSPLSLECTVEGTSNPNLYWYRQAAGRGLQLLFYSVGIGQISSEVPQNLSASRPQDRQFILSSKKLLLSDSGFYLCAWSAHRELFFGEGSRLTVL.